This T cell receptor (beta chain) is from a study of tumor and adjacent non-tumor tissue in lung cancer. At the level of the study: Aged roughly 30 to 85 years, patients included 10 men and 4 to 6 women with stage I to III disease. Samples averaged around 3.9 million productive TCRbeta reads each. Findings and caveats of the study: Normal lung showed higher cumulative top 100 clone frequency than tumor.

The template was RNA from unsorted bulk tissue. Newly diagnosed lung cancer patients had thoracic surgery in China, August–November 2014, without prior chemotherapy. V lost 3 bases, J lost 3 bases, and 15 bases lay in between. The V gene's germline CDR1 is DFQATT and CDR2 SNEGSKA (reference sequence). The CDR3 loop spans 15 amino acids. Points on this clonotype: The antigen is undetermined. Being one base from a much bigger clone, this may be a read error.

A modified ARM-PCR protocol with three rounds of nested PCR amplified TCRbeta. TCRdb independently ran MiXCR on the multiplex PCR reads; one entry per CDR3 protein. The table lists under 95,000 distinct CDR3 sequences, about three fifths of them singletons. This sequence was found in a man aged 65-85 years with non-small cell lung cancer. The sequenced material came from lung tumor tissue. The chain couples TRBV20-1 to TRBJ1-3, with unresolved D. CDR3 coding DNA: TGCAGTGCTAGCCCCCTCCTCAGACGTGGAAACACCATATATTTT. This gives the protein CSASPLLRRGNTIYF.